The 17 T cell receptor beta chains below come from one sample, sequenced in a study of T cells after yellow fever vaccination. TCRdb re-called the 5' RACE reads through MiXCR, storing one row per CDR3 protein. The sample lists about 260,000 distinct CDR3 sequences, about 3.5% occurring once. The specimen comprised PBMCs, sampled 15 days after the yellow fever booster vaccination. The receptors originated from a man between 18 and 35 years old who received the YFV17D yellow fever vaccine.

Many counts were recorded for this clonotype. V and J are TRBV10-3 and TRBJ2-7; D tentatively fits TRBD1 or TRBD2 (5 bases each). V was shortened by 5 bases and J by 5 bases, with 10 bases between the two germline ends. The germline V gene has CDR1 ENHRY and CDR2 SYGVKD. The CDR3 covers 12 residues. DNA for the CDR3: TGTGCCATCAGTTCCCGGGACGACGAGCAGTACTTC. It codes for CAISSRDDEQYF.

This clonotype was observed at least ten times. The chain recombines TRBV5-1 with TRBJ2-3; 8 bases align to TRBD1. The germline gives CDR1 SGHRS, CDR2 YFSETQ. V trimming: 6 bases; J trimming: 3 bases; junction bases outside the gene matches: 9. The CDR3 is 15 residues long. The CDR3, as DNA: TGCGCCAGCAACTTCGGACAGGGTGGTACAGATACGCAGTATTTT. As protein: CASNFGQGGTDTQYF.

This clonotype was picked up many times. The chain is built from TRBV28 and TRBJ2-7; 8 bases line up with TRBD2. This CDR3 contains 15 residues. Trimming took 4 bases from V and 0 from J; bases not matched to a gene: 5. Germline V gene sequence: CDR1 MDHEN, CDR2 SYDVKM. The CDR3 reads CASSSPGGSSYEQYV. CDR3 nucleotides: TGTGCCAGCAGTTCGCCGGGGGGGAGCTCCTACGAGCAGTACGTC.

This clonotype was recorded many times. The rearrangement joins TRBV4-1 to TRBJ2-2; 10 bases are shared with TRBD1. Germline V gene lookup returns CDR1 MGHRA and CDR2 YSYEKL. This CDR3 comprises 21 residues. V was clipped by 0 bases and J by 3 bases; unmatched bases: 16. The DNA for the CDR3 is TGCGCCAGCAGCCAAGATTTCCCCATAGGGGACAGGGGTGGGGACACCGGGGAGCTGTTTTTT. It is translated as CASSQDFPIGDRGGDTGELFF.

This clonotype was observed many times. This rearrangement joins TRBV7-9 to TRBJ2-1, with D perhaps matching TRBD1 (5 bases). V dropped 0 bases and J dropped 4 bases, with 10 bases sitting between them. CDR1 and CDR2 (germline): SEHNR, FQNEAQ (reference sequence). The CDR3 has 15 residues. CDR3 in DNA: TGTGCCAGCAGCTTAGCGGTGACAGAATACAATGAGCAGTTCTTC. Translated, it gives CASSLAVTEYNEQFF.

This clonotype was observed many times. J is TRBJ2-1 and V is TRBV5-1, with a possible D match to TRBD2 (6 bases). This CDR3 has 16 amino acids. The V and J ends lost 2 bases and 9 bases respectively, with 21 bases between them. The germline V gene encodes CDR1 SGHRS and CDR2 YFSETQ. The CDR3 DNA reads TGCGCCAGCAGCTTTAAGTCCGGGACTTCTGGGATTGAGCAGTTCTTC. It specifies CASSFKSGTSGIEQFF.

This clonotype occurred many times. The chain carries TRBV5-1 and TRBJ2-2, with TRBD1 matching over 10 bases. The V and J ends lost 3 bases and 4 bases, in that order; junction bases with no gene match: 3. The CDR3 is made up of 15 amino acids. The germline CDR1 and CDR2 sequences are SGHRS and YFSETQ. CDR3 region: CASSSDRGPTGELFF. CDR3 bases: TGCGCCAGCAGCTCCGACAGGGGGCCCACCGGGGAGCTGTTTTTT.

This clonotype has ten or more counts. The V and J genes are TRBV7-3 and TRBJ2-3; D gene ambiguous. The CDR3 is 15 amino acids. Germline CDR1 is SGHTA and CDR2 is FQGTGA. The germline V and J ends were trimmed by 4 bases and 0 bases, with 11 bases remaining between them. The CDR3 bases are TGTGCCAGCAGCTCCCAGTTGGGAAGCACAGATACGCAGTATTTT. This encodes CASSSQLGSTDTQYF.

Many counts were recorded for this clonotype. CDR3 DNA: TGTGCCATCAGCGGAGGGCGTCAGCCCCAGCATTTT. Translated, it gives CAISGGRQPQHF. This rearrangement joins TRBV10-3 to TRBJ1-5; D ambiguous. The CDR3 contains 12 residues. Trimming shortened V by 6 bases and J by 6 bases, and 9 bases separated the two germline ends. Looked up from germline, CDR1 is ENHRY and CDR2 is SYGVKD.

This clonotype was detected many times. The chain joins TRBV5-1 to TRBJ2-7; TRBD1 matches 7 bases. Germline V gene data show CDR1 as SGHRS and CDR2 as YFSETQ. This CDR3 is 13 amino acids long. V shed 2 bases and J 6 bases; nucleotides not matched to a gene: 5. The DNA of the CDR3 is TGCGCCAGCAGCTTCGGACAGGACGCCGAGCAGTACTTC. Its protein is CASSFGQDAEQYF.

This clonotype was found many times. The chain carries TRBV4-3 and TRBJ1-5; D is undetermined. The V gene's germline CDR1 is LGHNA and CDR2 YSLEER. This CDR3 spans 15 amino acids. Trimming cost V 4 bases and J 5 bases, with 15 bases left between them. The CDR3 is CASSRNSGRDQPQHF. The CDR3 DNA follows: TGCGCCAGCAGCCGGAACTCGGGGAGAGATCAGCCCCAGCATTTT.

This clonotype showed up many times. CDR3 DNA sequence: TGTGCCAGCAGCAACGACAGGGGGCACGGAGGCTACACCTTC. As protein: CASSNDRGHGGYTF. The rearrangement joins TRBV28 to TRBJ1-2; TRBD1 aligns across 10 bases. The CDR3 contains 14 residues. CDR1 and CDR2 from the germline V gene are MDHEN and SYDVKM. V trimming: 6 bases; J trimming: 8 bases; junction bases outside the gene matches: 9.

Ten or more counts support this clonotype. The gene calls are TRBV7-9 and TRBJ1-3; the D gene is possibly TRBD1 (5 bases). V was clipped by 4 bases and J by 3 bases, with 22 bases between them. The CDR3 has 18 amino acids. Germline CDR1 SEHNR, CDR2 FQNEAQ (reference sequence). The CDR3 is CASSSERGPRPSGNTIYF. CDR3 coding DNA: TGTGCCAGCAGCTCCGAGAGGGGACCGCGCCCTAGTGGAAACACCATATATTTT.

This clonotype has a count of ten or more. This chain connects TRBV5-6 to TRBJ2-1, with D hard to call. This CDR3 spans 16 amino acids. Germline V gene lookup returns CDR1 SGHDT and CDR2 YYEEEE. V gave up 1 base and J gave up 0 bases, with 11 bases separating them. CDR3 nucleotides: TGTGCCAGCAGCTTGTTGCGGAGCTTCTCCTACAATGAGCAGTTCTTC. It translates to CASSLLRSFSYNEQFF.

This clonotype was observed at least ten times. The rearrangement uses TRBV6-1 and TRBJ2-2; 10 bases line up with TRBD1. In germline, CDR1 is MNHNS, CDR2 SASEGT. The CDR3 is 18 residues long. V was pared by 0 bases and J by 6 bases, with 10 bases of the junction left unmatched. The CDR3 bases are TGTGCCAGCAGTGAAGCCTGGGCGAGACAGGGGGCCGCCGGGGAGCTGTTTTTT. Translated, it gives CASSEAWARQGAAGELFF.

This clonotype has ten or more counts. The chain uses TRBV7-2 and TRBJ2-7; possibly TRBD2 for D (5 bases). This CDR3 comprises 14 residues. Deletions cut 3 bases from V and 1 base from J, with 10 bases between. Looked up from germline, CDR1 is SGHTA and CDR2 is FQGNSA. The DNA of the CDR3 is TGTGCCAGCAGCTTCGACGGGATATCCTACGAGCAGTACTTC. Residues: CASSFDGISYEQYF.

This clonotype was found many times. This chain's CDR3 is CASSLGLADLSYEQYV. The CDR3 nucleotides are TGCGCCAGCAGCTTGGGCCTAGCGGATCTTTCCTACGAGCAGTACGTC. The chain carries TRBV5-1 and TRBJ2-7; 7 bases align to TRBD2. The CDR3 spans 16 residues. V was pared by 0 bases and J by 1 base, with 7 bases of the junction left unmatched. Germline CDR1 is SGHRS and CDR2 is YFSETQ.